This entry lists 16 T cell receptor beta chains sequenced from one sample in a study of identical twins. TCRdb re-derived calls from the 5' RACE reads in MiXCR, one entry per CDR3 protein. The sample holds approximately 590,000 distinct CDR3 sequences, roughly 9.9% seen once. These data are also associated with another study on yellow fever vaccine responses in identical twins.

The material sequenced was PBMCs. The receptor source for this set is a woman under 30 in good health.

This clonotype was found a few times. V usage is TRBV7-8 and J usage is TRBJ2-7; 7 bases line up with TRBD2. The CDR3 spans 17 residues. Germline CDR1 and CDR2: SGHVS and FQNEAQ. Trimming removed 1 base from V and 1 base from J; junction bases left unmatched: 10. The CDR3, as DNA: TGTGCCAGCAGCTTAGGCGGGGGTGCTAGAAAATCCTACGAGCAGTACTTC. It codes for CASSLGGGARKSYEQYF.

This clonotype was seen many times. J is TRBJ2-1 and V is TRBV6-2 or TRBV6-3, with D unresolved. The CDR3 runs to 15 residues. Trimming took 2 bases from V and 3 from J, leaving 11 bases between them. The germline gives CDR1 MNHEY, CDR2 SVGEGT. CDR3 in amino acids: CASSYPHINYNEQFF. The DNA of the CDR3 is TGTGCCAGCAGTTACCCCCATATCAACTACAATGAGCAGTTCTTC.

This clonotype occurred a few times. The gene calls are TRBV7-3 and TRBJ2-7, with no clear D. The CDR3 runs 13 residues. CDR1 is SGHTA and CDR2 is FQGTGA in the germline V gene. Trimming left V 6 bases short and J 4 bases short, with 13 bases between. The CDR3 DNA sequence: TGTGCCAGCAGTGCCACCCACGGATACGAGCAGTACTTC. The encoded protein is CASSATHGYEQYF.

This clonotype was counted ten times or more. The chain links TRBV2 to TRBJ2-7; D may correspond to TRBD1 or TRBD2 (6 bases each). From germline, CDR1 is SNHLY and CDR2 FYNNEI. The CDR3 covers 14 residues. Deletions cut 7 bases from V and 3 bases from J, with 16 bases between. In nucleotides, the CDR3 is TGTGCCAGCACCGGGGGCAGGGAGTTCTACGAGCAGTACTTC. Protein sequence: CASTGGREFYEQYF.

This clonotype was found many times. The chain carries TRBV29-1 and TRBJ2-5; either TRBD1 or TRBD2 may supply D (6 bases each). The germline CDR1 and CDR2 sequences are SQVTM and ANQGSEA. The CDR3 loop spans 13 amino acids. V lost 7 bases to trimming and J lost 0 bases, with 12 bases between them. The CDR3 region is CSEGGSDQETQYF. In nucleotides, the CDR3 is TGCAGCGAGGGGGGCAGCGACCAAGAGACCCAGTACTTC. Filled out from reference TRBV29-1 and TRBJ2-5, the complete variable domain reads SAVISQKPSRDICQRGTSLTIQCQVDSQVTMMFWYRQQPGQSLTLIATANQGSEATYESGFVIDKFPISRPNLTFSTLTVSNMSPEDSSIYLCSEGGSDQETQYFGPGTRLLVL.

There are many counts of this clonotype. The chain links TRBV27 to TRBJ2-7, with D hard to call. Germline-derived CDR1 and CDR2 are MNHEY and SMNVEV (reference sequence). Between the trimmed V and J ends, which lost 2 bases and 0 bases, there was a span of 8 bases. The CDR3 spans 14 residues. The CDR3 region is CASSLQESSYEQYF. DNA for the CDR3: TGTGCCAGCAGTTTACAGGAGAGCTCCTACGAGCAGTACTTC.

This clonotype was observed a handful of times. The V gene is TRBV28, the J gene TRBJ2-7, with TRBD1 identical over 7 bases. Germline values: CDR1 MDHEN, CDR2 SYDVKM. The CDR3 extends over 17 amino acids. V gave up 4 bases and J gave up 7 bases; unmatched junction bases: 19. The CDR3 region is CASSSPLTDRDRLEQYF. The DNA of the CDR3 is TGTGCCAGCAGTTCCCCACTCACCGACAGGGACCGCTTGGAGCAGTACTTC. The full variable domain, its missing parts supplied by reference TRBV28 and TRBJ2-7, is DVKVTQSSRYLVKRTGEKVFLECVQDMDHENMFWYRQDPGLGLRLIYFSYDVKMKEKGDIPEGYSVSREKKERFSLILESASTNQTSMYLCASSSPLTDRDRLEQYFGPGTRLTVT.

This chain uses TRBV7-2 with TRBJ2-3, with 10 bases identical to TRBD2. Germline loops: CDR1 SGHTA, CDR2 FQGNSA. The CDR3 has 17 residues. The V gene end was trimmed by 1 base and the J gene end by 3 bases; junction bases not matched to a gene: 7. The CDR3 reads CASSLVLLAGETDTQYF. In nucleotides, the CDR3 is TGTGCCAGCAGCTTAGTGCTCCTAGCGGGAGAGACAGATACGCAGTATTTT.

Concerning this clonotype: The junction differs from germline at one of its ends, possibly a read error. The chain carries TRBV4-3 and TRBJ2-3, with unresolved D. The germline V gene encodes CDR1 LGHNA and CDR2 YSLEER. The length of the CDR3 is 13 residues. The CDR3 DNA follows: TGCGCCAGCAGCCACGCACTCACAGATACGCAGTGTTTT. As protein: CASSHALTDTQCF.

This clonotype has a handful of counts. The chain employs TRBV29-1 and TRBJ2-7; perhaps TRBD2 as D (5 bases). The ends were cut back, 1 base at V and 3 bases at J, with 10 bases in the middle. The CDR3 totals 13 residues. Germline loops: CDR1 SQVTM, CDR2 ANQGSEA. The chain's CDR3 is CSVEVRGIYEQYF. The CDR3 nucleotides read TGCAGCGTTGAAGTACGGGGAATCTACGAGCAGTACTTC.

The CDR3 region has the DNA TGTGCCAGCAGCCCCTCTAGCGGAGCAGATACGCAGTATTTT. As protein: CASSPSSGADTQYF. The chain links TRBV3-1 to TRBJ2-3, with 7 bases fitting TRBD2. The V and J ends lost 4 bases and 4 bases, in that order; junction bases with no gene match: 5. The CDR3 totals 14 residues. CDR1 and CDR2 (germline): LGHDT, YNNKEL (reference sequence).

The CDR3 loop reads CASSLNRVDEQFF. The CDR3 coding sequence is TGTGCCAGCAGCTTAAACAGGGTTGATGAGCAGTTCTTC. The rearrangement uses TRBV7-8 and TRBJ2-1; a weak D match, TRBD1 (6 bases). V dropped 2 bases and J dropped 8 bases, with 10 bases sitting between them. The CDR3 has 13 residues. Germline CDR1 reads SGHVS; CDR2 reads FQNEAQ. Filled out from reference TRBV7-8 and TRBJ2-1, the complete variable domain reads GAGVSQSPRYKVAKRGQDVALRCDPISGHVSLFWYQQALGQGPEFLTYFQNEAQLDKSGLPSDRFFAERPEGSVSTLKIQRTQQEDSAVYLCASSLNRVDEQFFGPGTRLTVL.

This clonotype was picked up many times. The genes are TRBV3-1 and TRBJ2-1, with 12 bases that match TRBD1. The CDR3 sequence is 15 residues long. Losses at the gene ends were 4 bases for V and 8 bases for J; bases not matched to a gene: 6. CDR1 and CDR2 (germline): LGHDT, YNNKEL (reference sequence). CDR3 loop: CASSLGQGAIDEQFF. Here the CDR3 DNA reads TGTGCCAGCAGCCTGGGACAGGGGGCTATTGATGAGCAGTTCTTC.

The chain recombines TRBV3-1 with TRBJ2-7; 9 bases are shared with TRBD2. This CDR3 is 17 amino acids long. J gave up 1 base and V 1 base, and 8 bases lay outside the gene matches. Per germline, CDR1 LGHDT and CDR2 YNNKEL (reference sequence). CDR3 amino acids: CASSQATAGGPSYEQYF. The CDR3 DNA reads TGTGCCAGCAGCCAAGCAACTGCGGGAGGGCCTTCCTACGAGCAGTACTTC.

This clonotype has only a few counts. This sequence joins TRBV18 and TRBJ1-5; 9 positions match TRBD1. Trimming removed 6 bases from V and 1 base from J; junction bases left unmatched: 7. Germline V gives CDR1 KGHSH, CDR2 LQKENI. The CDR3 length is 16 residues. This CDR3 reads CASSASGQGSNQPQHF. In DNA, the CDR3 is TGTGCCAGCTCGGCGTCCGGACAGGGGAGCAATCAGCCCCAGCATTTT.

The rearrangement joins TRBV7-2 to TRBJ2-7; 8 bases are shared with TRBD2. The CDR3 covers 14 residues. Germline V lookup: CDR1 SGHTA, CDR2 FQGNSA. Trimming at V came to 7 bases and at J to 5 bases, leaving 10 bases not matched to a gene. The CDR3 sequence: CASTNRGGSHEQYF. DNA for the CDR3: TGTGCCAGCACTAATCGGGGGGGATCCCACGAGCAGTACTTC. The whole variable domain, remainder taken from reference TRBV7-2 and TRBJ2-7, is GAGVSQSPSNKVTEKGKDVELRCDPISGHTALYWYRQSLGQGLEFLIYFQGNSAPDKSGLPSDRFSAERTGGSVSTLTIQRTQQEDSAVYLCASTNRGGSHEQYFGPGTRLTVT.